This record covers a single T cell receptor beta chain. Its antigen is still unknown. Base qualities are missing; no much larger clone stands one base away. Library generation was performed with 5' RACE. Sequenced on an Illumina HiSeq 2000. Template switching introduced a universal primer binding site; the final cDNA contained a unique molecular identifier, enabling accurate counting of TCR cDNA molecules. Specific primers in the conserved constant-segment region were used to synthesize first-strand cDNA for the TCR alpha and beta chains. To control for contamination, each cDNA library was double barcoded with a SMART-Mk sample barcode plus Illumina barcodes. TruSeq adapter sequences along with Illumina sample barcodes were introduced in two successive PCR steps. The TCR alpha and beta cDNA libraries were sequenced on the Illumina HiSeq platform using custom primers. The original methods were these. MiGEC processed the raw reads to extract unique molecular identifiers, while MiXCR was used to determine the CDR3 positions. Recombination models were inferred per individual with the repgenHMM and IGoR tools using an EM algorithm. The analysis of shared clonotypes was done with the tcR package in R, with sharing normalized by the product of cloneset sizes. To study raw recombination free of thymic and clonal selection effects, out-of-frame nonproductive sequences were analyzed. TCRdb handled the public reads itself, with Q25 trimming in fastp and clone calling in MiXCR, and kept productive beta chains. Rows matching on CDR3 protein sequence are summarized as one entry with the most common DNA and genes. The V and J calls come from TCRdb's annotation, not from the publication. This sample holds 550,000 to 700,000 distinct CDR3 sequences; less than 25% were observed only once. The biggest ten clones account for 4% to 4.5% of the sample.

Only healthy Caucasian donors were included. Three pairs of female monozygotic twins, all aged about 18 to 29 years, were included in the twin cohort. The RNA used for TCR libraries was isolated from peripheral blood mononuclear cells. The sample belongs to a study of identical twins (dated by TCRdb to 2016 to 2018). Notes on the research overall: The study deep-sequenced TCR alpha and beta repertoires from monozygotic twins, unrelated adults of various ages and cord blood to test whether fetal clonotypes persist. Replicate twin experiments were performed at different times using different library preparation protocols to rule out contamination. What the work shows at the level of the full study, not this receptor alone: Zero-insertion analyses could be partly confounded by invariant T cells such as MAIT and iNKT, though diverse VJ usage argued against such confounding for most clonotypes. Compared with coincidental sharing between unrelated individuals, out-of-frame TCR alpha sequences shared between twins had an excess of sequences with low generation probability. Abundant cord blood beta clonotypes carried fewer insertions; young adult naive repertoires showed a weaker similar trend, while memory repertoires showed none. Recombination models systematically underestimated out-of-frame TCR alpha sharing in monozygotic twins but agreed with sharing between unrelated individuals. In beta out-of-frame sequences, excess twin sharing was weaker, because having fewer shared sequences lowered the signal-to-noise ratio. Conclusions relied on cross-sectional statistical analysis, since the same donors could not be followed over many years.

This sample was also put to use in a study of T cells expressing NK-cell markers. The second study's paper adds: Three sorted T-cell subsets (CD3+CD56+NKG2C+, CD3+CD56+NKG2C- and CD3+CD56-NKG2C+) from under ten donors had their TCR beta-chain repertoires profiled. Among the eight sequenced donors, seven were HCMV-seropositive and one was HCMV-seronegative. In several experiments an anti-gammadeltaTCR antibody was added to restrict sorting to alphabetaTCR-expressing T cells. For over five donors, the dominant CD3+CD56+NKG2C+ clonotypes were among the top 10 CD8+ clonotypes and accounted for roughly 1.0-8% of CD8+ T cells. Those dominant clonotypes were again the most abundant among CD3+CD56-NKG2C+ cells in a few donors, at about 25-60.1%. Whether the expanded NKG2C-expressing T cell clones were specific for HCMV antigens remained unclear. The eight sequenced donors were randomly selected healthy volunteers, three men and five women. To determine HCMV serostatus, a commercial ELISA kit was used to detect HCMV-specific IgG in serum. For more than five donors, bulk peripheral blood T-cell repertoires were also sequenced from unsorted PBMC. MIGEC was used to demultiplex reads and group the reads by UMI, and MiTCR was used to assemble and quantify clonotypes. To remove erroneous sequences, TCR cDNA sequences were retained only when supported by two or more reads. The tcR package was used for downstream repertoire analysis, and clonotypes were matched between fractions using CDR3 nucleotide sequence together with V segment. Antigen specificity was annotated against VDJdb with VDJmatch, allowing one amino acid substitution in CDR3.

The clonotype was recovered from a woman between 18 and 29 years old in good health. Sequencing input: PBMCs.

The nucleotides are TGCAGTGCTAGAGATGCCCCCCACGGCACAGATACGCAGTATTTT. Its coded protein is CSARDAPHGTDTQYF. This chain joins TRBV20-1 to TRBJ2-3, with the D gene uncertain. The germline V gene (reference sequence) sets CDR1 to DFQATT and CDR2 to SNEGSKA. The CDR3, from cysteine to phenylalanine, totals 15 residues. The entry retains the CDR3 DNA only, 45 bases that are in frame from base 1. The junction shows trimming of 0 bases on V and 1 base on J, plus 11 bases between the germline ends.